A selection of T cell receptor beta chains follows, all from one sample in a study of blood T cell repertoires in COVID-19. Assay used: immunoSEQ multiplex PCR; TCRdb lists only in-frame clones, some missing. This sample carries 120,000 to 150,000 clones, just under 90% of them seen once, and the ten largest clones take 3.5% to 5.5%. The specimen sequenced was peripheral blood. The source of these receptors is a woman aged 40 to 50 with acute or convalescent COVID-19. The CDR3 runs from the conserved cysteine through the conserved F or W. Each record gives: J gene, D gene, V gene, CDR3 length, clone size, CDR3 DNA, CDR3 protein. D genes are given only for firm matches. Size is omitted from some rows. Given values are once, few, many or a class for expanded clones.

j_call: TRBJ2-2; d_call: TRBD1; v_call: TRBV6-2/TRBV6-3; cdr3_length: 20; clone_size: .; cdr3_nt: TGTGCCAGCAGTTACACGGACAGGGGCCCAAGGCAAGGACGGACCGGGGAGCTGTTTTTT; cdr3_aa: CASSYTDRGPRQGRTGELFF
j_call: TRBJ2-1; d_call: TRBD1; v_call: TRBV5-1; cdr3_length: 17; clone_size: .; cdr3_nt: TGCGCCAGCAGCTTGGGGGCCGGGGGACAGGGTCACAATGAGCAGTTCTTC; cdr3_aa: CASSLGAGGQGHNEQFF
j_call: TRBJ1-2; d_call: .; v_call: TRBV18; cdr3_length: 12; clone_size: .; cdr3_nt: TGTGCCAGCTCACCCCAAGGGGCCGGCTACACCTTC; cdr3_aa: CASSPQGAGYTF
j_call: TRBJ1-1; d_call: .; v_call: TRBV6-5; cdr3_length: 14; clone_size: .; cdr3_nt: TGTGCCAGCAGTTATCCCGAGCAGAACACTGAAGCTTTCTTT; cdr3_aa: CASSYPEQNTEAFF
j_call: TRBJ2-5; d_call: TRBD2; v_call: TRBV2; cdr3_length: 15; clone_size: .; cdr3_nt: TGTGCCAGCAGGTCTGGGGTAGCGGGAGGCGAGACCCAGTACTTC; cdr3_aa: CASRSGVAGGETQYF
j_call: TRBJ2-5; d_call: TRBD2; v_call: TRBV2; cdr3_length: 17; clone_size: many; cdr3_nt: TGTGCCAGCAGTGAAGCGCGGGGGACTAGCGGGAGGGAGACCCAGTACTTC; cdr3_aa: CASSEARGTSGRETQYF
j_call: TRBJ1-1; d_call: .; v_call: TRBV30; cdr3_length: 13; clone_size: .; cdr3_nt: TGTGCCTGGAGTAGGCAGGGAATCACTGAAGCTTTCTTT; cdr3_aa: CAWSRQGITEAFF
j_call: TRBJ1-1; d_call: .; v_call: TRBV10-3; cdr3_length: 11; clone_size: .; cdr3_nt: TGTGCCATCAGTTTCGGAGGTGAAGCTTTCTTT; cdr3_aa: CAISFGGEAFF
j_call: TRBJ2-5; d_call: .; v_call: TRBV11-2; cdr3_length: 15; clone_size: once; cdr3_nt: TGTGCCATCTCCCTGGGGCCCCTCCCTCAAGAGACCCAGTACTTC; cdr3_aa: CAISLGPLPQETQYF
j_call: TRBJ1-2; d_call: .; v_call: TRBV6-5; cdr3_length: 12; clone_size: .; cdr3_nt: TGTGCCAGCAGTTACCAACTATATGGCTACACCTTC; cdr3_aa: CASSYQLYGYTF
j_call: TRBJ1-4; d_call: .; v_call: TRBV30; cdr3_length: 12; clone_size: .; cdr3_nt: TGTGCCTGGAGTGGCGAACAGGAAAAACTGTTTTTT; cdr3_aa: CAWSGEQEKLFF
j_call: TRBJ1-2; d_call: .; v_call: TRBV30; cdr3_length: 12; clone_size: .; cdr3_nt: TGTGCCTGGAAGTCGGTTAACTATGGCTACACCTTC; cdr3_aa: CAWKSVNYGYTF
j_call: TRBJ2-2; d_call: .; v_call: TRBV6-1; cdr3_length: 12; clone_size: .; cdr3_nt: TGTGCCAGCAGTGAGCGGTCCGGGGAGCTGTTTTTT; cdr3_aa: CASSERSGELFF
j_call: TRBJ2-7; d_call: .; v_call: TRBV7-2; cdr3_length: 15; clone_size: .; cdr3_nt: TGTGCCAGCAGCTTAGTAGGGGACAATACCTACGAGCAGTACTTC; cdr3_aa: CASSLVGDNTYEQYF
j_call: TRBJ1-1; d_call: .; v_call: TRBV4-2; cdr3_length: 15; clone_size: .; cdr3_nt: TGTGCCAGCAGCCAAGCGGGGGGCCGAGGGACTGAAGCTTTCTTT; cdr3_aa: CASSQAGGRGTEAFF
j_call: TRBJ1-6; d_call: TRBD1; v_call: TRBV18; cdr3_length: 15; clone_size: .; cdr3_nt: TGTGCCAGCTCACCACTGGACAGGGGAAGTTCACCCCTCCACTTT; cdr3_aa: CASSPLDRGSSPLHF
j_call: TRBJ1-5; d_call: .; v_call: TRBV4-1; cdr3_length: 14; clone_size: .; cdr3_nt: TGCGCCAGCAGCCAAGATACAGGGTTTCAGCCCCAGCATTTT; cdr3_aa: CASSQDTGFQPQHF
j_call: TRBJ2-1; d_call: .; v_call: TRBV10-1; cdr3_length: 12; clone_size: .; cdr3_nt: TGCGCCAGCAGTGACCTCTACAATGAGCAGTTCTTC; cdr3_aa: CASSDLYNEQFF
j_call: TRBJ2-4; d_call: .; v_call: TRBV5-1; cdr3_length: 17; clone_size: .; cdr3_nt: TGCGCCAGCAGCGGGTCCACGGGGGACCACCTCAAAAACATTCAGTACTTC; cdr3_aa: CASSGSTGDHLKNIQYF
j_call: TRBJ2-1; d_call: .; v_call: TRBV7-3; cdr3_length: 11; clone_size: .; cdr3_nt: TGTGCCAGCAGCCTCGGGGGTGAGCAGTTCTTC; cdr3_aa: CASSLGGEQFF
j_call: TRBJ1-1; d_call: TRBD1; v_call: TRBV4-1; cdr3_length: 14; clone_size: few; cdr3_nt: TGCGCCAGCAGCAAGGACAGGATGAACACTGAAGCTTTCTTT; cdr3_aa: CASSKDRMNTEAFF
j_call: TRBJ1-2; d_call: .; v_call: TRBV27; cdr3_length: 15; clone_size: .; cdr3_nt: TGTGCCAGCAGGCGGGGAAGGGAAGGGAACTATGGCTACACCTTC; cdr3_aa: CASRRGREGNYGYTF
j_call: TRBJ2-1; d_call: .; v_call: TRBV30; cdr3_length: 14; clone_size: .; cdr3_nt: TGTGCCTGGAGTGTGGGGGGAGGCTACAATGAGCAGTTCTTC; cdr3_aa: CAWSVGGGYNEQFF
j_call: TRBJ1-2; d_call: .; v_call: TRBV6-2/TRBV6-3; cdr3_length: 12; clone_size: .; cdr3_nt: TGTGCCAGCAGTTACACAGGGAACGGCTACACCTTC; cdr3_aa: CASSYTGNGYTF
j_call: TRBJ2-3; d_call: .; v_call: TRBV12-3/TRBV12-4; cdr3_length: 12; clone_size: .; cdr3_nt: TGTGCCAGCAGTTGGAGGACAGATACGCAGTATTTT; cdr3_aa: CASSWRTDTQYF
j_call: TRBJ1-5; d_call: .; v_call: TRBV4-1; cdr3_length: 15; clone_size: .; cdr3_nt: TGCGCCAGCAGCCAAGTCTCGGCAGGGGATCAGCCCCAGCATTTT; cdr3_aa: CASSQVSAGDQPQHF
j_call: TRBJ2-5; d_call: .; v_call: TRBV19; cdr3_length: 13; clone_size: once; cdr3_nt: TGTGCCAGTAGTGATAGCGGTCAGGAGACCCAGTACTTC; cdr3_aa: CASSDSGQETQYF
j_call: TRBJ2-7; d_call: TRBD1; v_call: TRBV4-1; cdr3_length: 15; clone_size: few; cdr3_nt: TGCGCCAGCAGCCCCCTGGACAGGGGCTCCTACGAGCAGTACTTC; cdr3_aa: CASSPLDRGSYEQYF
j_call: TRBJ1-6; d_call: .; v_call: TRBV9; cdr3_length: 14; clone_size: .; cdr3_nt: TGTGCCAGCAGCGTAGCACAGGATAATTCACCCCTCCACTTT; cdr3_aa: CASSVAQDNSPLHF
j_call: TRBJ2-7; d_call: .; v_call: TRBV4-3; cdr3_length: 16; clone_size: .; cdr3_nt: TGCGCCAGCAGCCAAGACTCCGGGAACGTGGGCTACGAGCAGTACTTC; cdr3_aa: CASSQDSGNVGYEQYF
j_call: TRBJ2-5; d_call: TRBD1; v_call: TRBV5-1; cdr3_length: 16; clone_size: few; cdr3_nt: TGCGCCAGCAGCGGGGGGACAGGGGGATACCAAGAGACCCAGTACTTC; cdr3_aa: CASSGGTGGYQETQYF
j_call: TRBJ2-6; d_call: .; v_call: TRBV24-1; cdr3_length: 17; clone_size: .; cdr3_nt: TGTGCCACCAGCGGGGGGTACAGGGACTCTGGGGCCAACGTCCTGACTTTC; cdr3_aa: CATSGGYRDSGANVLTF